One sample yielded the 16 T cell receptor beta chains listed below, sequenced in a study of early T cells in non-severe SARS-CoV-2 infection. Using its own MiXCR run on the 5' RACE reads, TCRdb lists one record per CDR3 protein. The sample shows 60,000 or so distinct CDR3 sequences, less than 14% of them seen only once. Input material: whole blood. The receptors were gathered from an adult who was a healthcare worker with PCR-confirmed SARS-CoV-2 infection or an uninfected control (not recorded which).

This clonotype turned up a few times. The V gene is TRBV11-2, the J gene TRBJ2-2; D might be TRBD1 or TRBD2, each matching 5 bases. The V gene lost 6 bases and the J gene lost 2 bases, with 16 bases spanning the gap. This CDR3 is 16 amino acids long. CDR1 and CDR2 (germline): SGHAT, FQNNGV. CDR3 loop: CASSPAGTHNTGELFF. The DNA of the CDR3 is TGTGCCAGCAGTCCCGCCGGGACCCATAACACCGGGGAGCTGTTTTTT.

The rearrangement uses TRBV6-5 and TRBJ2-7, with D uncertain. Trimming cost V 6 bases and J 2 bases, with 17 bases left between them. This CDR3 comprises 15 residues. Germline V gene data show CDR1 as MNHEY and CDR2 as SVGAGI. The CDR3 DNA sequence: TGTGCCAGCAGCCCGCAAGGGCTTGGGACCTACGAGCAGTACTTC. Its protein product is CASSPQGLGTYEQYF.

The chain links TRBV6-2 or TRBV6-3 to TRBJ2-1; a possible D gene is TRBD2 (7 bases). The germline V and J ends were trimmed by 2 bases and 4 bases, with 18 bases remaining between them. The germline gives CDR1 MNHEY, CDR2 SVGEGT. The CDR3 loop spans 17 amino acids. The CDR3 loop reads CASSYPLGGGLYNEQFF. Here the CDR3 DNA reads TGTGCCAGCAGTTACCCATTGGGGGGGGGCCTTTACAATGAGCAGTTCTTC.

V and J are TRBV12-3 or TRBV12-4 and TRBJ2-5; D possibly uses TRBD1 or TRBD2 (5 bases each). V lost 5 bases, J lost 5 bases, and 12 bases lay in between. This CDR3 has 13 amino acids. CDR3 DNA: TGTGCCAGCAGTACCGGAGAGGGGGAGACCCAGTACTTC. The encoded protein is CASSTGEGETQYF.

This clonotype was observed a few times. As DNA, the CDR3 is TGTGCCAGCAGCCCCGGAAGGTCCTTGCACACTGAAGCTTTCTTT. It translates to CASSPGRSLHTEAFF. The rearrangement joins TRBV7-2 to TRBJ1-1; no definite D call. With 5 bases removed from V and 3 bases from J, the gap between germline ends came to 16 bases. The CDR3 loop spans 15 amino acids. Germline CDR1 SGHTA, CDR2 FQGNSA. Full variable domain (outside the CDR3, taken from reference TRBV7-2 and TRBJ1-1): GAGVSQSPSNKVTEKGKDVELRCDPISGHTALYWYRQSLGQGLEFLIYFQGNSAPDKSGLPSDRFSAERTGGSVSTLTIQRTQQEDSAVYLCASSPGRSLHTEAFFGQGTRLTVV.

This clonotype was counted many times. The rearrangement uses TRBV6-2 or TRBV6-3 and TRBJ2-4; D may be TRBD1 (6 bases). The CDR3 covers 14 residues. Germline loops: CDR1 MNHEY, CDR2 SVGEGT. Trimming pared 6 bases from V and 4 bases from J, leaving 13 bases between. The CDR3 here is CASRPRGEKNIQYF. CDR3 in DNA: TGTGCCAGCAGACCCAGGGGTGAAAAAAACATTCAGTACTTC.

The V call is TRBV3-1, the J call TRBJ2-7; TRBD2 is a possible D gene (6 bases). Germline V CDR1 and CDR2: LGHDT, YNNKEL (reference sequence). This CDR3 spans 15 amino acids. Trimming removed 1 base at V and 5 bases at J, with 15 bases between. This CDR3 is CASSQVSGLGDEQYF. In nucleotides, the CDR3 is TGTGCCAGCAGCCAAGTTAGCGGCCTTGGGGACGAGCAGTACTTC.

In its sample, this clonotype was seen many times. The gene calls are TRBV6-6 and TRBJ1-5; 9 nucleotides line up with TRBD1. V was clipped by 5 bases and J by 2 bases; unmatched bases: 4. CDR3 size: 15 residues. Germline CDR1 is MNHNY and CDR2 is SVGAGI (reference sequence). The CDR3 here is CASSQQGAGNQPQHF. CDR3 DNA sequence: TGTGCCAGCAGTCAACAGGGGGCCGGCAATCAGCCCCAGCATTTT.

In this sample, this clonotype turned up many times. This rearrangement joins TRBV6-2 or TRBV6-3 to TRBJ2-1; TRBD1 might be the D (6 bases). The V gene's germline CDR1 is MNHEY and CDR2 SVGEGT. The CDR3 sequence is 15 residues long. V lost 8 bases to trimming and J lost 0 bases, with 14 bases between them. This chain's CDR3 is CASSWTASSYNEQFF. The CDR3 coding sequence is TGTGCCAGCTCCTGGACAGCTAGCTCCTACAATGAGCAGTTCTTC.

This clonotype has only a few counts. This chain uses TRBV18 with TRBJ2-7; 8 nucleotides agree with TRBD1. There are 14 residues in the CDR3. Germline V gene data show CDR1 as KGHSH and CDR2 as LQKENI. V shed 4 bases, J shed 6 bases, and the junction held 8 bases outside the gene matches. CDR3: CASSRTGQGGEQYF. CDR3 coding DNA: TGTGCCAGCTCACGTACCGGACAGGGAGGCGAGCAGTACTTC.

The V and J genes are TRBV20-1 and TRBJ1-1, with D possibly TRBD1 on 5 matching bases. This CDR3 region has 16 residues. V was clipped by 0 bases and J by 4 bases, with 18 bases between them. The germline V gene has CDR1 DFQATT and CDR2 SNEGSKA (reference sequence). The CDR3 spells CSARDHGDPRGTEAFF. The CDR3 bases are TGCAGTGCTAGAGATCACGGCGATCCGAGGGGCACTGAAGCTTTCTTT.

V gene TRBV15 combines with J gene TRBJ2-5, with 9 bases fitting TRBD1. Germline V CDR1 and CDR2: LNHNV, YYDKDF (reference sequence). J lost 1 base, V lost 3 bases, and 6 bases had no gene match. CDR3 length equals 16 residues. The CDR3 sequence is CATSRMTGGFQETQYF. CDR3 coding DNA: TGTGCCACCAGCAGGATGACAGGGGGATTCCAAGAGACCCAGTACTTC.

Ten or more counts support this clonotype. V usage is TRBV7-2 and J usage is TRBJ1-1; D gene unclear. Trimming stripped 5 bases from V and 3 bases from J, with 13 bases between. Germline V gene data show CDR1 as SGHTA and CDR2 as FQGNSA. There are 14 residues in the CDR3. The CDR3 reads CASSISVMDTEAFF. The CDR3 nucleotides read TGTGCCAGCAGCATCTCGGTGATGGACACTGAAGCTTTCTTT.

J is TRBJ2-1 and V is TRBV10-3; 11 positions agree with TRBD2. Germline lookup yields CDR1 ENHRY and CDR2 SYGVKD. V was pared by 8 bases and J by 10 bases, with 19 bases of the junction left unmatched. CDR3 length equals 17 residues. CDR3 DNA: TGTGCCATCCGAGCCCGACTAGCGGGGAAGGGGGCGGAGGAGCAGTTCTTC. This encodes CAIRARLAGKGAEEQFF.

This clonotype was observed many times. CDR3 sequence reads: CATSDPIGPQHF. The CDR3, as DNA: TGTGCCACCAGTGATCCCATTGGGCCCCAGCATTTT. The chain combines TRBV24-1 with TRBJ1-5; D is unclear. This CDR3 region has 12 residues. From germline, CDR1 is KGHDR and CDR2 SFDVKD. V was pared by 3 bases and J by 9 bases, with 8 bases between.

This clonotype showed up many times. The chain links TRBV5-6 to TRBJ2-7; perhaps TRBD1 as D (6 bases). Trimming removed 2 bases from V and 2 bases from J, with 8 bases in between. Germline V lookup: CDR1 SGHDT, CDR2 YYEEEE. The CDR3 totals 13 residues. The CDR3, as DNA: TGTGCCAGCAGCTTACACAGGGCCTACGAGCAGTACTTC. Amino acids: CASSLHRAYEQYF. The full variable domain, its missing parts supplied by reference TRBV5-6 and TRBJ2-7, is DAGVTQSPTHLIKTRGQQVTLRCSPKSGHDTVSWYQQALGQGPQFIFQYYEEEERQRGNFPDRFSGHQFPNYSSELNVNALLLGDSALYLCASSLHRAYEQYFGPGTRLTVT.